Given below is one TCR beta chain in context. This clone's antigen is unknown. No base qualities exist here, and no much larger clone lies one base off it. The donors were included in the validation cohort of over a hundred subjects, a group kept apart from the approximately 700-subject first cohort. These data originate in a study of cytomegalovirus exposure and HLA in healthy donors (dated by TCRdb to about 2017). For context, the study as a whole: According to a later analysis, the approximately 120 validation repertoires were produced on the same platform as the 666 repertoires of the first cohort. A separate validation cohort of over a hundred different subjects was used in addition to the roughly 640-subject first cohort. To predict cytomegalovirus infection status, the study brought together high-throughput TCR immunosequencing, statistical association of individual TCRs with disease status, and machine learning. The study was designed to test whether signatures of past pathogen exposure could be identified by cataloging public T cell receptors. The study at large found these results: Of the cluster scores, about 94% were above 0 in a later analysis, which found that TCRs clustered in the first cohort also tended to co-occur in the 120 or so validation repertoires. In the study, 150 to 200 TCR beta chains were listed as associated with cytomegalovirus. While some public TCRs were present in many individuals, most TCR sequences turned up only very rarely across donors. A few of the identified cytomegalovirus-associated TCR beta chains were confirmed in vitro to be specific for cytomegalovirus antigens. According to the authors, the approach could potentially be generalized to other disease states and immunological phenotypes. A later analysis had no HLA typing for the validation cohort, so co-occurrence there was scored across all 110 or so repertoires. Cytomegalovirus status was reported to be diagnosed by the classifier with high specificity and sensitivity in both the original and validation cohorts.

From a lookup of the germline V gene, CDR1 and CDR2 are SGHVS and FQNEAQ. The CDR3 sequence holds 18 residues, the cysteine and phenylalanine included. Only the CDR3 region is kept as DNA, spanning 54 bases read in frame from base 1. The germline V and J ends show losses of 2 bases and 4 bases respectively, and no gene match explains 14 bases of the junction. The library was prepared using the immunoSEQ multiplex PCR assay. The published analysis was carried out like this. A statistical classification framework was built for diagnosing cytomegalovirus status from the catalog of TCR beta chain sequences. TCRdb took this table from immuneACCESS and kept in-frame rearrangements with V and J called. Such tables lack part of the clones; where checked against another copy, unresolved V genes explain under half of the gap, and the rest is unexplained. V and J calls plus clone size are reproduced from that table; the DNA served to infer D and trimming. This sample comprises about 160,000 clones, roughly 90% of them detected only once. Clones ranked in the top ten supply about a tenth of the sample.

The V and J genes are TRBV7-8 and TRBJ2-5, and 9 junctional nucleotides match TRBD1. The TCR sequence derives from a woman aged 18-35 years in good health and CMV-seropositive. Sequencing was done on a sample of PBMCs. The base sequence is TGTGCCAGCAGCTTATTTAGCCGGACAGGGGAAGGGGGAGAGACCCAGTACTTC. This codes for CASSLFSRTGEGGETQYF.